This TCR beta chain was retrieved from a study of T cell responses to AZD1222 COVID-19 vaccine. Study findings and constraints: The sample set comprised mostly white British donors with more females, and clonal diversity was possibly underestimated.

Germline values: CDR1 MGHDK, CDR2 SYGVNS. This CDR3 has 12 residues. The V gene lost 4 bases and the J gene lost 8 bases, with 11 bases spanning the gap. Only in-frame clones appear in the TCRdb table, and some are missing; sequencing was by immunoSEQ multiplex PCR. Of nearly 110,000 clones in the sample, about 89% are singletons; the top ten hold 6.6%. Of note for this clone: Its antigen is unknown.

This chain connects TRBV25-1 to TRBJ1-2; tentative D call: TRBD1 (6 bases). Source: peripheral blood, taken on day 0 of AZD1222 vaccination. This sequence originates from an adult in good health. The CDR3 protein is CASSVGHRGYTF. Here the CDR3 DNA reads TGTGCCAGCAGTGTGGGACACCGGGGCTACACCTTC.